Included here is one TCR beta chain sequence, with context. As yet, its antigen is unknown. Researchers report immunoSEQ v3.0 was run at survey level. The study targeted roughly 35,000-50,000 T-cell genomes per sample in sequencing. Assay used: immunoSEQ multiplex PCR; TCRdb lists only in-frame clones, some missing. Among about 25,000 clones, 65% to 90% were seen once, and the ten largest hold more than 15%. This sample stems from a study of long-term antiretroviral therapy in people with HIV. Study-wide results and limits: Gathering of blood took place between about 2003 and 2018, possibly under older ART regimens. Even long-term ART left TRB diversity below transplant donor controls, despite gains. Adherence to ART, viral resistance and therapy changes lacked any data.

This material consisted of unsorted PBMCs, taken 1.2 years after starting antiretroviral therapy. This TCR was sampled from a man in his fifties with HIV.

The CDR3 loop reads CASSPLGTGENGYTF. DNA for the CDR3: TGTGCCAGCTCACCACTCGGGACAGGGGAGAATGGCTACACCTTC. This chain joins TRBV18 and TRBJ1-2; 10 nucleotides line up with TRBD1. The V gene end was trimmed by 1 base and the J gene end by 6 bases; junction bases not matched to a gene: 5. Per the germline V gene, CDR1 is KGHSH and CDR2 is LQKENI. The CDR3 runs to 15 residues.